This T cell receptor beta chain derives from a study of memory CD4+ T cells and cytomegalovirus serostatus. Overall study: Healthy Belgian adult donors included under ten CMV-positive and 24 CMV-negative people.

The CDR3 contains 13 residues. The germline V gene has CDR1 MDHEN and CDR2 SYDVKM. The germline V and J ends were trimmed by 9 bases and 5 bases, with 13 bases remaining between them. Some clones are missing from TCRdb's copy, which holds only in-frame ones; the method was immunoSEQ multiplex PCR. The sample holds 46,000 or so clones; around four fifths are singletons and the top ten take more than 0.75%. To note about this clone: The antigen is not known.

The sort gate was single viable CD3+CD4+CD8-CD45RO+ cells for memory CD4+ T cells. General study results and limits: The CMV-associated TCR signature appears largely within the CD4+ memory repertoire. CMV serostatus prediction reached median AUC roughly 0.95, or 0.91 with US-trained model. CD4+ memory repertoires contained about 40% of the roughly 160 reported CMV TCRbeta sequences.

Sequenced sample: memory CD4+ T cells from blood. V and J are TRBV28 and TRBJ1-4; the D is unclear. The source is an adult in good health and CMV-seronegative. The CDR3, as DNA: TGTGCCAGTTGGAAGGCGGGGAATGAAAAACTGTTTTTT. Translated: CASWKAGNEKLFF.